This T cell receptor beta chain emerged from a study of blood T cells in healthy people across ages. The use of a sample-barcoded 5' primer and a J-beta primer mix characterized a second PCR of about 7 to 12 cycles. MiXCR, applied by TCRdb to the 5' RACE reads, yields one record per CDR3 protein. Here the sample spans over 1,500,000 distinct CDR3 sequences, about 49% being singletons. The CDR3 is 15 residues long. V lost 3 bases, J lost 3 bases, and 13 bases lay in between. Germline CDR1 reads MNHEY; CDR2 reads SMNVEV (reference sequence). The sequenced sample consisted of blood. The sequence was collected from a woman between 40 and 55 years old in good health. V and J are TRBV27 and TRBJ2-3; no clear D. This CDR3 is CASSLKLTWTDTQYF. The CDR3 DNA sequence: TGTGCCAGCAGTTTGAAGTTAACGTGGACAGATACGCAGTATTTT.